Each of the 10 T cell receptor beta chains below was sequenced from the same sample in a study of cytomegalovirus exposure and HLA in healthy donors. Both 60 Vbeta primers and 13 Jbeta primers went into the PCR. The repertoire was sequenced with immunoSEQ multiplex PCR; TCRdb's copy has only in-frame clones and lacks some. The repertoire has over 100,000 clones, just under 80% of them found once; the top ten carry 4.5% to 5.5%. Sequencing was carried out using PBMCs. These receptors were collected from a young man in good health and CMV-seronegative.

This clone was seen more than once but under ten times. The chain combines TRBV10-3 with TRBJ1-2; no definite D call. This CDR3 is 12 amino acids long. V was clipped by 0 bases and J by 7 bases, with 6 bases between them. CDR1 ENHRY and CDR2 SYGVKD come from the germline V gene. CDR3 sequence reads: CAISESECGYTF. CDR3 sequence (DNA): TGTGCCATCAGTGAGTCCGAGTGTGGCTACACCTTC.

This clone appeared a single time. The CDR3 region has the DNA TGTGCCAGCAGCTTAGGTGTGACAGAGCAGTACTTC. Translating gives CASSLGVTEQYF. The chain joins TRBV7-9 to TRBJ2-7, with no clear D. Germline CDR1 SEHNR, CDR2 FQNEAQ (reference sequence). V was trimmed by 1 base and J by 7 bases, leaving 8 bases between them. The CDR3 loop spans 12 amino acids. Looking up the rest from reference TRBV7-9 and TRBJ2-7 gives the full variable domain: DTGVSQNPRHKITKRGQNVTFRCDPISEHNRLYWYRQTLGQGPEFLTYFQNEAQLEKSRLLSDRFSAERPKGSFSTLEIQRTEQGDSAMYLCASSLGVTEQYFGPGTRLTVT.

The rearrangement joins TRBV5-1 to TRBJ2-5, with a tentative D call TRBD1 (5 bases). The CDR3 sequence is 15 residues long. Germline V gene sequence: CDR1 SGHRS, CDR2 YFSETQ. Trimming stripped 3 bases from V and 1 base from J, with 13 bases between. The CDR3 loop reads CASSSTGHPQETQYF. CDR3 nucleotides: TGCGCCAGCAGCTCTACCGGACACCCCCAAGAGACCCAGTACTTC.

The chain carries TRBV10-3 and TRBJ2-3; D perhaps matches TRBD2 (6 bases). There are 13 residues in the CDR3. CDR1 and CDR2 from the germline V gene are ENHRY and SYGVKD. V dropped 8 bases and J dropped 1 base, with 10 bases sitting between them. The CDR3 region has the DNA TGTGCCATCGGGAGGCAGGGCACAGATACGCAGTATTTT. Translated, it gives CAIGRQGTDTQYF.

The J gene is TRBJ2-7, the V gene TRBV9, with 7 bases fitting TRBD1. This CDR3 comprises 14 residues. CDR1 is SGDLS, CDR2 YYNGEE, per germline. V lost 4 bases and J lost 2; bases outside the gene matches: 6. CDR3 residues: CASSKGDRTYEQYF. The CDR3 DNA is TGTGCCAGCAGCAAAGGGGACAGAACCTACGAGCAGTACTTC. Using reference TRBV9 and TRBJ2-7 for the parts outside the CDR3, the full variable domain is DSGVTQTPKHLITATGQRVTLRCSPRSGDLSVYWYQQSLDQGLQFLIQYYNGEERAKGNILERFSAQQFPDLHSELNLSSLELGDSALYFCASSKGDRTYEQYFGPGTRLTVT.

The chain has TRBV30 and TRBJ1-5; 8 nucleotides align to TRBD1. The CDR3 length is 12 residues. Trimming at V came to 5 bases and at J to 7 bases, leaving 4 bases not matched to a gene. CDR1 is GTSNPN, CDR2 SVGIG, per germline (reference sequence). The chain's CDR3 is CAWGTGLQPQHF. The CDR3, as DNA: TGTGCCTGGGGGACAGGTCTCCAGCCCCAGCATTTT.

This clone appeared once. V gene TRBV7-2 combines with J gene TRBJ1-2; TRBD1 aligns across 10 bases. CDR1 is SGHTA and CDR2 is FQGNSA in the germline V gene. CDR3 length equals 15 residues. V lost 1 base, J lost 4 bases, and 3 bases stayed unmatched. The CDR3 nucleotides are TGTGCCAGCAGCTTAGGGACAGGGGGTATCTATGGCTACACCTTC. It specifies CASSLGTGGIYGYTF.

V is TRBV5-1 and J is TRBJ2-7; 10 nucleotides line up with TRBD1. V dropped 2 bases and J dropped 6; count of bases not matched to a gene: 8. The CDR3 runs to 15 residues. CDR1 and CDR2 (germline): SGHRS, YFSETQ. The CDR3 spells CASSLRTGGEGEQYF. The DNA for the CDR3 is TGCGCCAGCAGCTTAAGGACAGGGGGGGAGGGCGAGCAGTACTTC.

V is TRBV25-1 and J is TRBJ2-7; 8 bases are shared with TRBD2. The CDR3 spans 17 residues. With 3 bases clipped from V and 2 bases from J, the junction kept 12 bases outside the gene matches. Germline CDR1 and CDR2: MGHDK and SYGVNS. CDR3: CASSEVLAGKQTYEQYF. DNA of the CDR3: TGTGCCAGCAGTGAGGTGTTAGCGGGAAAGCAAACCTACGAGCAGTACTTC.

This chain connects TRBV13 to TRBJ2-1, with TRBD2 matching over 12 bases. V trimming: 5 bases; J trimming: 5 bases; junction bases outside the gene matches: 1. This CDR3 has 14 amino acids. CDR1 PRHDT and CDR2 FYEKMQ come from the germline V gene (reference sequence). CDR3 residues: CASSRLAGDNEQFF. CDR3 coding DNA: TGTGCCAGCAGCAGACTAGCGGGGGACAATGAGCAGTTCTTC.